These 27 T cell receptor beta chains came from one sample sequenced in a study of early T cells in non-severe SARS-CoV-2 infection. TCRdb re-derived calls from the 5' RACE reads in MiXCR, one entry per CDR3 protein. The repertoire holds tens of thousands of distinct CDR3 sequences, with approximately 10% as singletons. The sequenced sample was whole blood. These receptors all come from an adult who was a healthcare worker with PCR-confirmed SARS-CoV-2 infection or an uninfected control (not recorded which).

This clonotype was observed at least ten times. The chain is built from TRBV7-2 and TRBJ2-2; D might be TRBD1 or TRBD2, each matching 5 bases. Germline V gene data show CDR1 as SGHTA and CDR2 as FQGNSA. V lost 5 bases to trimming and J lost 4 bases, with 14 bases between them. This CDR3 is 15 amino acids long. Written as DNA, the CDR3 is TGTGCCAGCAGCCTAATGAGGGGAGCCACCGGGGAGCTGTTTTTT. Translated: CASSLMRGATGELFF.

This clonotype was recorded a few times. The chain links TRBV7-3 to TRBJ2-3, with TRBD1 matching over 9 bases. Germline CDR1 reads SGHTA; CDR2 reads FQGTGA. This CDR3 is 16 amino acids long. Trimming at V came to 5 bases and at J to 2 bases, leaving 8 bases not matched to a gene. The CDR3 loop is CASSPGDRVITDTQYF. The CDR3 nucleotides are TGTGCCAGCAGCCCGGGGGACAGGGTGATCACAGATACGCAGTATTTT.

The rearrangement links TRBV7-9 to TRBJ1-2, with TRBD1 matching over 10 bases. V was clipped by 6 bases and J by 6 bases; unmatched bases: 1. CDR3 size: 12 residues. CDR1 SEHNR and CDR2 FQNEAQ come from the germline V gene (reference sequence). The CDR3 DNA reads TGTGCCAGCAGAGGACAGGGGGATGGCTACACCTTC. Translating it yields CASRGQGDGYTF.

This clonotype was seen at least ten times. This chain joins TRBV11-3 and TRBJ2-7; the match to TRBD2 covers 7 bases. The V and J ends lost 2 bases and 0 bases, in that order; junction bases with no gene match: 7. The germline V gene encodes CDR1 SGHNT and CDR2 YENEEA. There are 16 residues in the CDR3. The CDR3 here is CASSLPPAGDSYEQYF. The CDR3 DNA is TGTGCCAGCAGCTTACCCCCCGCGGGAGACTCCTACGAGCAGTACTTC.

This clonotype was counted many times. The rearrangement joins TRBV27 to TRBJ1-2; maybe TRBD1 (6 bases). The germline V gene has CDR1 MNHEY and CDR2 SMNVEV (reference sequence). The CDR3 extends over 18 amino acids. V lost 4 bases and J lost 2, with 23 bases in between. The CDR3 DNA follows: TGTGCCAGCAGTTCCCTACTTCTTTACAGGGAGGGAAACTATGGCTACACCTTC. Translation: CASSSLLLYREGNYGYTF.

This clonotype was detected ten times or more. The chain joins TRBV6-1 to TRBJ2-5; no clear D gene. The germline CDR1 and CDR2 sequences are MNHNS and SASEGT. V lost 6 bases and J lost 7, with 9 bases in between. The CDR3 runs to 11 residues. CDR3 sequence: CASRVHRTQYF. The CDR3 DNA sequence: TGTGCCAGCAGGGTACACAGGACCCAGTACTTC.

This clonotype has a count of ten or more. The chain carries TRBV4-2 and TRBJ2-2; 9 bases are a match to TRBD1. The CDR3 is 17 residues long. Germline assignment: CDR1 LGHNA and CDR2 YNFKEQ. Trimming at V came to 4 bases and at J to 4 bases, leaving 10 bases not matched to a gene. CDR3 nucleotide sequence: TGTGCCAGCAGCCCGGTACAGGGGGCAGAGGGCACCGGGGAGCTGTTTTTT. This gives the protein CASSPVQGAEGTGELFF.

This clonotype appeared many times. The CDR3: CASSLAGTSGSVHETQYF. CDR3 DNA sequence: TGCGCCAGCAGCTTGGCCGGGACTAGCGGGAGCGTACACGAGACCCAGTACTTC. The chain uses TRBV5-1 and TRBJ2-5; 14 nucleotides agree with TRBD2. This CDR3 spans 18 amino acids. J gave up 5 bases and V 0 bases, and 9 bases lay outside the gene matches. The V gene's germline CDR1 is SGHRS and CDR2 YFSETQ.

This clonotype was seen repeatedly, ten times or more. J is TRBJ2-2 and V is TRBV7-2, with 8 bases identical to TRBD2. CDR3 size: 15 residues. Trimming at V came to 5 bases and at J to 6 bases, leaving 8 bases not matched to a gene. In germline, CDR1 is SGHTA, CDR2 FQGNSA. The CDR3 reads CASSIHGGAAGELFF. The CDR3 DNA reads TGTGCCAGCAGCATCCACGGGGGGGCAGCCGGGGAGCTGTTTTTT.

The chain joins TRBV9 to TRBJ1-1, with D unclear. Deletions cut 5 bases from V and 6 bases from J, with 2 bases between. The CDR3 runs to 9 residues. Per germline, CDR1 SGDLS and CDR2 YYNGEE. The CDR3 DNA reads as TGTGCCAGCAGGCCTGAAGCTTTCTTT. Protein sequence: CASRPEAFF.

This clonotype was found many times. This chain links TRBV7-9 with TRBJ2-5; D unresolved. The CDR3 sequence is 16 residues long. Trimming shortened V by 4 bases and J by 1 base, and 16 bases separated the two germline ends. Per germline, CDR1 SEHNR and CDR2 FQNEAQ (reference sequence). CDR3 sequence reads: CASSSFGRAIQETQYF. CDR3 DNA sequence: TGTGCCAGCAGCTCATTCGGAAGGGCAATCCAAGAGACCCAGTACTTC.

The chain has TRBV3-1 and TRBJ1-1; D remains unclear. The V end was cut by 4 bases, the J end by 5 bases, with 14 bases between. Germline CDR1 reads LGHDT; CDR2 reads YNNKEL (reference sequence). The CDR3 consists of 14 residues. CDR3 DNA: TGTGCCAGCAGCCCCTCGGCGGGGAGAACTGAAGCTTTCTTT. Translation gives CASSPSAGRTEAFF. Full variable domain (outside the CDR3, taken from reference TRBV3-1 and TRBJ1-1): DTAVSQTPKYLVTQMGNDKSIKCEQNLGHDTMYWYKQDSKKFLKIMFSYNNKELIINETVPNRFSPKSPDKAHLNLHINSLELGDSAVYFCASSPSAGRTEAFFGQGTRLTVV.

This clonotype turned up a few times. The J gene is TRBJ2-6, the V gene TRBV6-5; unclear D gene. Trimming took 6 bases from V and 4 from J, leaving 7 bases between them. CDR3 size: 13 residues. Germline-derived CDR1 and CDR2 are MNHEY and SVGAGI. The CDR3: CASSPQGANVLTF. The CDR3 nucleotides read TGTGCCAGCAGCCCACAGGGGGCCAACGTCCTGACTTTC.

The table lists this clonotype with many counts. The gene calls are TRBV7-2 and TRBJ2-7; unclear D gene. CDR3 length equals 13 residues. V shed 4 bases and J shed 4 bases, with 11 bases lying between them. Looked up from germline, CDR1 is SGHTA and CDR2 is FQGNSA. CDR3 sequence reads: CASSSSPLYEQYF. The CDR3 DNA follows: TGTGCCAGCAGCTCGTCCCCTTTGTACGAGCAGTACTTC.

Many counts were recorded for this clonotype. The J gene is TRBJ2-5, the V gene TRBV4-1, with D tentatively TRBD2 (6 bases). The CDR3 extends over 14 amino acids. Germline values: CDR1 MGHRA, CDR2 YSYEKL. With 6 bases removed from V and 5 bases from J, the gap between germline ends came to 16 bases. The DNA for the CDR3 is TGCGCCAGCAGTCCGGGGACTGACGGCGAGACCCAGTACTTC. Its protein is CASSPGTDGETQYF.

This clonotype was recorded at least ten times. The V call is TRBV7-9, the J call TRBJ1-1; D is undetermined. Trimming cost V 2 bases and J 1 base, with 5 bases left between them. CDR1 and CDR2 (germline): SEHNR, FQNEAQ (reference sequence). This CDR3 has 13 amino acids. For the CDR3, the DNA is TGTGCCAGCAGCTTATGGGGGAACACTGAAGCTTTCTTT. This codes for CASSLWGNTEAFF.

This clonotype showed up just a few times. J is TRBJ2-7 and V is TRBV5-5, with D possibly being TRBD2 (5 bases). The CDR3 has 13 residues. Trimming stripped 2 bases from V and 3 bases from J, with 9 bases between. CDR1 is SGHKS and CDR2 is YYEKEE in the germline V gene (reference sequence). CDR3 coding DNA: TGTGCCAGCAGCTTTAAGAGGGTCTACGAGCAGTACTTC. Translation gives CASSFKRVYEQYF.

This clonotype was recorded a few times. The V gene is TRBV7-3, the J gene TRBJ2-3; D is unresolved. The CDR3 consists of 14 residues. V lost 1 base and J lost 3, with 8 bases in between. Germline V lookup: CDR1 SGHTA, CDR2 FQGTGA. The CDR3 region is CASSLNGLTDTQYF. As DNA, the CDR3 is TGTGCCAGCAGCTTAAATGGGCTTACAGATACGCAGTATTTT.

This clonotype was seen repeatedly, ten times or more. The rearrangement joins TRBV20-1 to TRBJ1-5; a possible D gene is TRBD1 (6 bases). The germline CDR1 and CDR2 sequences are DFQATT and SNEGSKA (reference sequence). This CDR3 region has 13 residues. The V end was cut by 6 bases, the J end by 3 bases, with 12 bases between. The CDR3 spells CSATGDNNQPQHF. CDR3 DNA: TGCAGTGCCACCGGGGACAACAATCAGCCCCAGCATTTT.

In its sample, this clonotype was seen many times. V usage is TRBV3-1 and J usage is TRBJ2-2; TRBD2 might be the D (5 bases). The CDR3 runs to 16 residues. Trimming stripped 2 bases from V and 5 bases from J, with 15 bases between. Germline V gene data show CDR1 as LGHDT and CDR2 as YNNKEL (reference sequence). CDR3 DNA sequence: TGTGCCAGCAGCCAATTCCCAGCGGAACTAACCGGGGAGCTGTTTTTT. This encodes CASSQFPAELTGELFF.

There are many counts of this clonotype. V gene TRBV13 combines with J gene TRBJ2-7, with 7 bases aligning to TRBD1. Germline lookup yields CDR1 PRHDT and CDR2 FYEKMQ (reference sequence). CDR3 length: 15 amino acids. V was clipped by 4 bases and J by 2 bases; unmatched bases: 8. CDR3 amino acids: CASSSNPTGTYEQYF. Written as DNA, the CDR3 is TGTGCCAGCAGCTCAAATCCGACAGGGACCTACGAGCAGTACTTC.

This clonotype was recorded at least ten times. V is TRBV11-2 and J is TRBJ2-6; 10 positions agree with TRBD1. Germline V lookup: CDR1 SGHAT, CDR2 FQNNGV. V gave up 5 bases and J gave up 0 bases; unmatched junction bases: 4. CDR3 length equals 17 residues. This CDR3 is CASSRTGGISGANVLTF. The CDR3 DNA follows: TGTGCCAGCAGCCGGACAGGGGGAATCTCTGGGGCCAACGTCCTGACTTTC.

This clonotype was counted many times. The chain recombines TRBV25-1 with TRBJ2-7; TRBD1 matches 7 bases. CDR3 length: 17 amino acids. With 3 bases clipped from V and 0 bases from J, the junction kept 11 bases outside the gene matches. Per the germline V gene, CDR1 is MGHDK and CDR2 is SYGVNS. CDR3 nucleotides: TGTGCCAGCAGTGAGGCAGGACAGGTGCTCTTCTCCTACGAGCAGTACTTC. Amino acid sequence: CASSEAGQVLFSYEQYF.

The chain couples TRBV7-9 to TRBJ2-7; D is perhaps TRBD1 or TRBD2 (5 bases each). The CDR3 extends over 15 amino acids. V lost 2 bases and J 0 bases, leaving 11 bases between the germline ends. Germline CDR1 reads SEHNR; CDR2 reads FQNEAQ (reference sequence). CDR3 nucleotide sequence: TGTGCCAGCAGCTTATCGGGGACCAACTCCTACGAGCAGTACTTC. The encoded protein is CASSLSGTNSYEQYF.

This clonotype was recorded many times. J is TRBJ2-3 and V is TRBV30; D is perhaps TRBD2 (6 bases). CDR3 length equals 13 residues. In germline, CDR1 is GTSNPN, CDR2 SVGIG (reference sequence). Trimming stripped 0 bases from V and 5 bases from J, with 9 bases between. The CDR3 here is CAWSVGGRDTQYF. CDR3 nucleotides: TGTGCCTGGAGTGTAGGAGGGAGAGATACGCAGTATTTT.

This clonotype was counted between two and nine times. The genes are TRBV7-2 and TRBJ1-6, with 10 bases identical to TRBD1. Germline assignment: CDR1 SGHTA and CDR2 FQGNSA. J gave up 9 bases and V 6 bases, and 5 bases lay outside the gene matches. The CDR3 loop spans 14 amino acids. The CDR3: CASSRQGASSPLHF. The CDR3 DNA sequence: TGTGCCAGCAGTAGACAGGGGGCGAGTTCACCCCTCCACTTT.

This clonotype was seen repeatedly, ten times or more. This chain joins TRBV4-2 and TRBJ1-2; 9 nucleotides line up with TRBD1. CDR1 and CDR2 (germline): LGHNA, YNFKEQ. CDR3 size: 17 residues. Unmatched junction bases numbered 9, after V lost 0 bases and J lost 4 bases. The CDR3 sequence is CASSQDRTGASTYGYTF. The CDR3 DNA sequence: TGTGCCAGCAGCCAAGATAGGACAGGGGCTTCTACCTATGGCTACACCTTC.